This record covers a single T cell receptor (beta chain). Antigen: not known. The data are from a study of T cell therapy after organ transplantation. Clones were read by immunoSEQ multiplex PCR, and TCRdb kept only the in-frame ones, dropping some. The data hold about 18,000 clones, with 85% observed a single time. Time point: 20-29 weeks after completion of therapy. The ends were cut back, 3 bases at V and 7 bases at J, with 9 bases in the middle. CDR1 and CDR2 from the germline V gene are LNHDA and SQIVND (reference sequence). The CDR3 sequence is 12 residues long. The starting material was CD8+ T cells from blood, obtained after autologous CMV-specific T cell therapy. The chain uses TRBV19 and TRBJ1-1, with D hard to call. The TCR was taken from a human patient who had received a solid organ transplant and had CMV disease. Some T cells may originate from the graft donor. CDR3 in amino acids: CASSIGGVEAFF. The CDR3 nucleotides are TGTGCCAGTAGTATTGGAGGAGTTGAAGCTTTCTTT.